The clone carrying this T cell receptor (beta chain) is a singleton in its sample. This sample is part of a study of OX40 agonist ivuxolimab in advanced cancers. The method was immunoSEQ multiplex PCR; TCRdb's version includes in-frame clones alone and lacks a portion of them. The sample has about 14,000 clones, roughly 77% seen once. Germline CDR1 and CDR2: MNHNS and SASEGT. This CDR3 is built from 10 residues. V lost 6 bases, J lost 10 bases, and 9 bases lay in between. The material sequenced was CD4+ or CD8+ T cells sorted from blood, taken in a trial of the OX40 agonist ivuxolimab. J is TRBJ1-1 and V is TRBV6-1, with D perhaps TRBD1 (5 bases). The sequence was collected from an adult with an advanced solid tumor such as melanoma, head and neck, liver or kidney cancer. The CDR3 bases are TGTGCCAGCAGCCGTGGGGGAGCTTTCTTT. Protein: CASSRGGAFF.